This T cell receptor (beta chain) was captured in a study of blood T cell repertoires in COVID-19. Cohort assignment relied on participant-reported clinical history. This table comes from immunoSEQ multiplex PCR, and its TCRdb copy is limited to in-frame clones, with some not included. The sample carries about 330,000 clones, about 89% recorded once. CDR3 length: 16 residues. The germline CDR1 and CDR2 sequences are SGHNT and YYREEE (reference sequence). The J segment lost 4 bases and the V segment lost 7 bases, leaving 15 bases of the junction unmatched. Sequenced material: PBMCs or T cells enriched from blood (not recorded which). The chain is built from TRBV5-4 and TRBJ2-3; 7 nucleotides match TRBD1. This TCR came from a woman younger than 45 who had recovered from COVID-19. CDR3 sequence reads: CASRSFERGPADTQYF. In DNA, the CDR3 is TGTGCCAGCCGCTCGTTTGAGAGGGGGCCGGCAGATACGCAGTATTTT.